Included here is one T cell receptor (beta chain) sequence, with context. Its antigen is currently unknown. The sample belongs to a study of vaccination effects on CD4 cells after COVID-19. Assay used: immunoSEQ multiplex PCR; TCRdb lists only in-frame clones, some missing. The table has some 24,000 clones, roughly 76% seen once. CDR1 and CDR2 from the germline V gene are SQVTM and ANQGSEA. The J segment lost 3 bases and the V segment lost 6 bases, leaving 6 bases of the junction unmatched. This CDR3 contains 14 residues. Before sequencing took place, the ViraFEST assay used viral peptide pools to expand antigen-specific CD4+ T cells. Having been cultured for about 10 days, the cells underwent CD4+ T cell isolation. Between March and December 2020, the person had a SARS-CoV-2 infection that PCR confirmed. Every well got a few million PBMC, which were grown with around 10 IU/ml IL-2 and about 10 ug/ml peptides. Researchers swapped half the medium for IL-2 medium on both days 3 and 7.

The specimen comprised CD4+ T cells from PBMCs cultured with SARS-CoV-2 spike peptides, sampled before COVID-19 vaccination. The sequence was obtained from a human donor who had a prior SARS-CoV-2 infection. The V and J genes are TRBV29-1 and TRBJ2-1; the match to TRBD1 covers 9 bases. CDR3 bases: TGCAGCGTATCGGACAGGGGTGGCTACAATGAGCAGTTCTTC. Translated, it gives CSVSDRGGYNEQFF.